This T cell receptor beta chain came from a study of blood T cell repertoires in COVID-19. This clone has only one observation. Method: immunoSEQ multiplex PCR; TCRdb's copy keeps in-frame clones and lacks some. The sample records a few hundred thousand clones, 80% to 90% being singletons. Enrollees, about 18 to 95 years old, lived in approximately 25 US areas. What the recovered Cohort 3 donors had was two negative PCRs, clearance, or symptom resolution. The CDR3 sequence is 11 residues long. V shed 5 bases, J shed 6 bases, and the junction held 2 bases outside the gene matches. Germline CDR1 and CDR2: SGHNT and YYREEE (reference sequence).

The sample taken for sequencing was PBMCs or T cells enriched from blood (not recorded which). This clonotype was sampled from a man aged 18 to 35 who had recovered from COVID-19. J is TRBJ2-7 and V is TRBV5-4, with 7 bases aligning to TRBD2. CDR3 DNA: TGTGCCAGCAGATCGGGGGGCGAGCAGTACTTC. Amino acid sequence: CASRSGGEQYF.